This T cell receptor (beta chain) was captured in a study of cytomegalovirus exposure and HLA in healthy donors. Looking at the study overall: The roughly 110 validation repertoires used the same platform as the roughly 670 first-cohort repertoires, a later analysis reported.

Donors came from a validation cohort of 95 to 150 subjects, distinct from the first 666-subject cohort. CDR3 length equals 11 residues. V was trimmed by 2 bases and J by 8 bases, leaving 7 bases between them. The germline V gene has CDR1 GTSNPN and CDR2 SVGIG (reference sequence). This clone was seen a few times. Its target is unknown. The repertoire was sequenced with immunoSEQ multiplex PCR; TCRdb's copy has only in-frame clones and lacks some. The data hold about 140,000 clones, with approximately 80% observed a single time. Whole-study findings and limits: Investigators reported over 150 TCR beta chains as tied to cytomegalovirus. As was reported, the classifier diagnosed cytomegalovirus status with high specificity and sensitivity.

V is TRBV30 and J is TRBJ2-1, with D hard to call. The source of this sequence is a man aged 25-40 years in good health and CMV-seropositive. The sequenced material came from PBMCs. CDR3 in DNA: TGTGCCTGGAGTCCCGTTTATGAGCAGTTCTTC. This gives the protein CAWSPVYEQFF.